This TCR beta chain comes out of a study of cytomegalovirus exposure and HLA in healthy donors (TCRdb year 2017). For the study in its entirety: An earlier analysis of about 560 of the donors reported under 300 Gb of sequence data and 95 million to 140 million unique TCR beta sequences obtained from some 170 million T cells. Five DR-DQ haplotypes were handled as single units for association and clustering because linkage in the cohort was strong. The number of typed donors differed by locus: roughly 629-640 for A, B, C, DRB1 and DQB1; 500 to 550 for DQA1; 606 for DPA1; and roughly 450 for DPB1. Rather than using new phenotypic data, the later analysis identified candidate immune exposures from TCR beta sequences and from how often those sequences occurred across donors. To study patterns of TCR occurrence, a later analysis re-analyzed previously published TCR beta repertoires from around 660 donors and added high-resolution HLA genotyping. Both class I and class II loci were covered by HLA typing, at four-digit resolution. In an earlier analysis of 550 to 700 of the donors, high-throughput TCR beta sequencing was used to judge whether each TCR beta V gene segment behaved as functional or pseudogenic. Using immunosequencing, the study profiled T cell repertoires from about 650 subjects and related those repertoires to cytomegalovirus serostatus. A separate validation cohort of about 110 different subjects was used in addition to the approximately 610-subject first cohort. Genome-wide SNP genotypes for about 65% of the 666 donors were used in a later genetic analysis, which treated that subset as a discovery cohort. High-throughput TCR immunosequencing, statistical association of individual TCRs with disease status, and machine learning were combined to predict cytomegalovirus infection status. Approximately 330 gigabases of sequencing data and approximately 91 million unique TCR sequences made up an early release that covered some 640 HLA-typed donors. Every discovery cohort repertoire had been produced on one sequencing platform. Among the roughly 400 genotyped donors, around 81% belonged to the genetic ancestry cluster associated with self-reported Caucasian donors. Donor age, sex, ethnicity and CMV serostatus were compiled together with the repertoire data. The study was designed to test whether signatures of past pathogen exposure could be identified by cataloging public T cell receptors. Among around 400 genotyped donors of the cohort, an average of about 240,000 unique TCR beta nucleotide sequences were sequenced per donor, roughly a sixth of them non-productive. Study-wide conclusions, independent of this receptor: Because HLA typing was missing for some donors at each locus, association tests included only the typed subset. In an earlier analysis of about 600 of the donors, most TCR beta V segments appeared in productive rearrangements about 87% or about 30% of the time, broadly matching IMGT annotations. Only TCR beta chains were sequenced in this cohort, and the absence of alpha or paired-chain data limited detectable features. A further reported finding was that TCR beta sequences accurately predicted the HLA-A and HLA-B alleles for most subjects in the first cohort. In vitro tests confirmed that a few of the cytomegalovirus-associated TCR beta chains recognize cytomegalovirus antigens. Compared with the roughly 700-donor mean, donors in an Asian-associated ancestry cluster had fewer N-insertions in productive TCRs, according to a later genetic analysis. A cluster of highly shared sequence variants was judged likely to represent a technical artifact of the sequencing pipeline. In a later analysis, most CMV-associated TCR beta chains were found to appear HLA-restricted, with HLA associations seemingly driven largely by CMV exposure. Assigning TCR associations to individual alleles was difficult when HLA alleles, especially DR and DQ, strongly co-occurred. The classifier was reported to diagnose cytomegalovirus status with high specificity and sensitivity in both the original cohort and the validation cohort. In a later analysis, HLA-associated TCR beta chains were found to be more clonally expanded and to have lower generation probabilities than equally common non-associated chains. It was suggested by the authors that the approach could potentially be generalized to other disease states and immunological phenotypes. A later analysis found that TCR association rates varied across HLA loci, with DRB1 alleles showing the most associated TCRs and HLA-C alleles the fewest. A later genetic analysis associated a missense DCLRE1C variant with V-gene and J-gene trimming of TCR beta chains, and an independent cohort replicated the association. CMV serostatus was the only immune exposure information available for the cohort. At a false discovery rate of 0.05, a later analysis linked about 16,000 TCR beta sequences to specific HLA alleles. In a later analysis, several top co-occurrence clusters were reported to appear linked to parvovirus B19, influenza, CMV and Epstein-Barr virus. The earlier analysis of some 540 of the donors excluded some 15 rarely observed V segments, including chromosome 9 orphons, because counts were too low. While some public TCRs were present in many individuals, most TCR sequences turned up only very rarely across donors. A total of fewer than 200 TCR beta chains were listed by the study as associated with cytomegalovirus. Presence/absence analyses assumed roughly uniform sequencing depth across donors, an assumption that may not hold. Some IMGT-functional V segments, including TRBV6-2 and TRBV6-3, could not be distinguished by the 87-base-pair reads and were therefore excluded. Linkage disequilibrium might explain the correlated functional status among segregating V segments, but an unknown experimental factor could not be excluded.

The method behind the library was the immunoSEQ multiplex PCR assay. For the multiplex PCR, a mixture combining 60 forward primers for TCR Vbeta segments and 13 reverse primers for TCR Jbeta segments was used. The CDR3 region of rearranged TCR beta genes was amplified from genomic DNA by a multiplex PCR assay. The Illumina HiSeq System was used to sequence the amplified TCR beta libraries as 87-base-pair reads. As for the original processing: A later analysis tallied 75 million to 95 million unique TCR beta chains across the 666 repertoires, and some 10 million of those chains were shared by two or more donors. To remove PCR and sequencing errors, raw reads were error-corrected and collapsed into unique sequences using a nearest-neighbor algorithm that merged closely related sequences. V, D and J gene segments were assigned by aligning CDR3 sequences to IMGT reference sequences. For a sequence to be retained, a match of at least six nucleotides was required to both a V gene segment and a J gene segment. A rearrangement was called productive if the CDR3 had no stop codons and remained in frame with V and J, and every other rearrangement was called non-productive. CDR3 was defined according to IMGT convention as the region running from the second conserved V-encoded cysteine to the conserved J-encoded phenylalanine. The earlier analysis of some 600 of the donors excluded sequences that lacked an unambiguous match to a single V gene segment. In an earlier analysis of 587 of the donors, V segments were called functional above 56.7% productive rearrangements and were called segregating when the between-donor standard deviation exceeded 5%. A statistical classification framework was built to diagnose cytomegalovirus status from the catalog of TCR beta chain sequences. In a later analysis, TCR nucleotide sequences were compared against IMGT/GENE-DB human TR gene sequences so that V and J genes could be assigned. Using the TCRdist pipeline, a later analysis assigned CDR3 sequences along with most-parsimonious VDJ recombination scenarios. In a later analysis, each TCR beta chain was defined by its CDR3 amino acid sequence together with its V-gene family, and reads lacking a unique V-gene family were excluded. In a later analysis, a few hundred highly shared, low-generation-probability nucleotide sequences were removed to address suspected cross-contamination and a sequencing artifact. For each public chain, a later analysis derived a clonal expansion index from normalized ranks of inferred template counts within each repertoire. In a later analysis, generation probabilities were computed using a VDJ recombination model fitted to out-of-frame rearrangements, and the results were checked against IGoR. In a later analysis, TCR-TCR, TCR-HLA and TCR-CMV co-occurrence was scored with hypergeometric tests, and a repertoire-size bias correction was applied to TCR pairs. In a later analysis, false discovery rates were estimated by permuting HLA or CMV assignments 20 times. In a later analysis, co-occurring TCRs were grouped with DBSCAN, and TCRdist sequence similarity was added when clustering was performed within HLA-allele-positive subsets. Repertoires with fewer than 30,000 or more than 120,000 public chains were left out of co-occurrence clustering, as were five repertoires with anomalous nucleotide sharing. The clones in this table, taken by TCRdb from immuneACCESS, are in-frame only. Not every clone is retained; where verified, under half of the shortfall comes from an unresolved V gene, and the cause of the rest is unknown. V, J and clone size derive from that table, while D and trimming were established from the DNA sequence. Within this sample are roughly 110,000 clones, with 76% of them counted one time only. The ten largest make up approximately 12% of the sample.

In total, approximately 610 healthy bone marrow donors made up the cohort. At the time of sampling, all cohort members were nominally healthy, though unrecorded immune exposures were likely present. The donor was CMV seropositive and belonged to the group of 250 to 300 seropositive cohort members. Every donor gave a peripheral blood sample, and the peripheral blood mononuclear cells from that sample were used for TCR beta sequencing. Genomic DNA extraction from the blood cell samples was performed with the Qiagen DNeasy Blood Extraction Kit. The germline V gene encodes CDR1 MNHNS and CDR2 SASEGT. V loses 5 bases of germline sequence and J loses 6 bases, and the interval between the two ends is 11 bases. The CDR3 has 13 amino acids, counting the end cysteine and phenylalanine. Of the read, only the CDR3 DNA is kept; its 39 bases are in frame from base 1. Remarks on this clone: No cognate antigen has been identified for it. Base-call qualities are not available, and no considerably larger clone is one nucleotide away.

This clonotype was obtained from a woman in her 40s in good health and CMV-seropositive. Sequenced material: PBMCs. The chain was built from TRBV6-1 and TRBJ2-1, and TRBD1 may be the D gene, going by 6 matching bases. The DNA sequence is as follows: TGTGCCAGCAGTTTCAGGGGTTTCAATGAGCAGTTCTTC. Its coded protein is CASSFRGFNEQFF.